The entry that follows covers one TCR beta chain sequence. Its specificity is not known. V was pared by 5 bases and J by 8 bases, with 15 bases between. This CDR3 has 13 residues. The germline CDR1 and CDR2 sequences are MNHEY and SVGAGI. What was sequenced were expressed TCRB transcripts, since all of the isolated RNA had been reverse transcribed. Reads from naive, central memory and regulatory T cell samples averaged around 3.5 million. Assay used: immunoSEQ multiplex PCR; TCRdb lists only in-frame clones, some missing. The sample holds over 300,000 clones, around 9.7% seen once. The single heparinised draw taken from each donor contained about 110 mL of blood on average. The sample is drawn from a study of beta chain features in type 1 diabetes. Study results and caveats: Whether TCRB rearrangement is influenced by HLA type was left unresolved in this analysis. Researchers report that Type 1 diabetes patients had moderately but significantly shorter TCRB CDR3s across all four CD4+ subsets.

The receptor was isolated from a man younger than 45 with type 1 diabetes. The genes are TRBV6-5 and TRBJ1-2; D is possibly TRBD1 (6 bases). The sample comprised central memory CD4+ T cells from blood. For the CDR3, the DNA is TGTGCCAGCAGTCAGACAGGAGCTTACGGCTACACCTTC. Translated, it gives CASSQTGAYGYTF.